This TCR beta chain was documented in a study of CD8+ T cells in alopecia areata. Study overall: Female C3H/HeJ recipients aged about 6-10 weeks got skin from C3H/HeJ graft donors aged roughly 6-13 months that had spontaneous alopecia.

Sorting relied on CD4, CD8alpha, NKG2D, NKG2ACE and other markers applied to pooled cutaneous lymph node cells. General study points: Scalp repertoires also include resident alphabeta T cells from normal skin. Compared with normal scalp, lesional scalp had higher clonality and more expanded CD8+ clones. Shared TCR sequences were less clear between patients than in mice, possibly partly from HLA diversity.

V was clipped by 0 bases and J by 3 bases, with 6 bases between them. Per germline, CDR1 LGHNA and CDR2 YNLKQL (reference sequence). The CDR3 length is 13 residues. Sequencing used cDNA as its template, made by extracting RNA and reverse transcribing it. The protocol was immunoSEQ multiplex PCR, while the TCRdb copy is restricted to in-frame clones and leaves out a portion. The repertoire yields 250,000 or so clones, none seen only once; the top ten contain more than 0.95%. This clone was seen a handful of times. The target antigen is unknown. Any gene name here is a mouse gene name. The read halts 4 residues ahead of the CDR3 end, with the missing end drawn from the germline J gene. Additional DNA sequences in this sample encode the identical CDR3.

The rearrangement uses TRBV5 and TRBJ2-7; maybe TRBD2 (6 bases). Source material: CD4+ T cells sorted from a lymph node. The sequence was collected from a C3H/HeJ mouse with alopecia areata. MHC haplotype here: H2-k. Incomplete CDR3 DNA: TGTGCCAGCAGCCAAGACTGGGGCTAT. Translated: CASSQDWGY. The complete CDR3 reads CASSQDWGYEQYF.